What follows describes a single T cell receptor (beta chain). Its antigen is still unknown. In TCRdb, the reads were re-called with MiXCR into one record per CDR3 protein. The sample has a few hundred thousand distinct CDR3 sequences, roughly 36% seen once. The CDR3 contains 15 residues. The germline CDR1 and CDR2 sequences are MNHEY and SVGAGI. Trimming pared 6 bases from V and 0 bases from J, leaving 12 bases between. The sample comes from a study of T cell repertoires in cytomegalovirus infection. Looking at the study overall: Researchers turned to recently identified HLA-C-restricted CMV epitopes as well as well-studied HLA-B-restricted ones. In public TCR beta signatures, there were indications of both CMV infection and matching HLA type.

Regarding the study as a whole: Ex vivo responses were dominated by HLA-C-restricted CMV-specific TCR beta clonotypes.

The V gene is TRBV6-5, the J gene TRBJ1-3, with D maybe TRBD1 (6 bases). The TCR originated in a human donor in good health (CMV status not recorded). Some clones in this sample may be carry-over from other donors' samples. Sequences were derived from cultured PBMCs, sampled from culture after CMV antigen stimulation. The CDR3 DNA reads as TGTGCCAGCAGAGGTCAGGGGATCTCTGGAAACACCATATATTTT. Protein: CASRGQGISGNTIYF.